This T cell receptor beta chain was identified in a study of cytomegalovirus exposure and HLA in healthy donors (dated by TCRdb to about 2017). About the investigation overall: An earlier analysis of 550 to 700 of the donors reported approximately 290 Gb of sequence data and 117 million unique TCR beta sequences from 150 million to 200 million T cells. To study patterns of TCR occurrence, a later analysis re-analyzed previously published TCR beta repertoires from 700 or so donors and added high-resolution HLA genotyping. To predict cytomegalovirus infection status, the study brought together high-throughput TCR immunosequencing, statistical association of individual TCRs with disease status, and machine learning. The study was designed to test whether signatures of past pathogen exposure could be identified by cataloging public T cell receptors. Among about 400 genotyped donors of the cohort, an average of around 220,000 unique TCR beta nucleotide sequences was sequenced per donor, of which 15% to 20% were non-productive. Every discovery cohort repertoire had been produced on one sequencing platform. In addition to the first cohort of roughly 700 subjects, a separate validation cohort of 120 different subjects was used. The number of donors typed differed by locus, with 629-630 for A, B, C, DRB1 and DQB1, more than 500 for DQA1, 600 to 610 for DPA1, and some 450 for DPB1. A later genetic analysis took genome-wide SNP genotypes for 398 of the 666 donors and used that subset as a discovery cohort. Of the approximately 370 genotyped donors, approximately 81% were placed in the genetic ancestry cluster associated with self-reported Caucasian donors. Five DR-DQ haplotypes were handled as single units for association and clustering, since linkage in the cohort was strong. To decide whether each TCR beta V gene segment behaved as functional or pseudogenic, an earlier analysis of over 500 of the donors relied on high-throughput TCR beta sequencing. Donor age, sex, ethnicity and CMV serostatus were compiled alongside the repertoire data. An early release covering over 500 HLA-typed donors comprised 250 to 350 gigabases of sequencing data and tens of millions of unique TCR sequences. The study profiled the T cell repertoires of fewer than 850 subjects by immunosequencing and related them to cytomegalovirus serostatus. Rather than using new phenotypic data, the later analysis identified candidate immune exposures from TCR beta sequences and from how often those sequences occurred across donors. Class I and class II HLA loci were covered by the typing at four-digit resolution. What the work shows at the level of the full study, not this receptor alone: The study listed 170 or so TCR beta chains as associated with cytomegalovirus. Most TCR sequences were seen in very few donors, while some public TCRs were found in many individuals. According to a later analysis, parvovirus B19, influenza, CMV and Epstein-Barr virus appeared linked to several top co-occurrence clusters. A later analysis found that HLA-associated TCR beta chains were more clonally expanded and had lower generation probabilities than equally common non-associated chains. In a later genetic analysis, a missense DCLRE1C variant was associated with V-gene and J-gene trimming of TCR beta chains, and the association was replicated in an independent cohort. This cohort had only TCR beta chains sequenced, and the lack of alpha or paired-chain data limited which features could be detected. Compared with the approximately 600-donor mean, donors in an Asian-associated ancestry cluster had fewer N-insertions in productive TCRs, according to a later genetic analysis. According to a later analysis, TCR association rates differed among HLA loci, with DRB1 alleles showing the most associated TCRs and HLA-C alleles showing the fewest. In vitro tests confirmed that three of the cytomegalovirus-associated TCR beta chains recognize cytomegalovirus antigens. Because counts were too low, approximately 15 rarely observed V segments, including chromosome 9 orphons, were excluded from the earlier analysis of 587 of the donors. A cluster of highly shared sequence variants was judged likely to be a technical artifact of the sequencing pipeline. A further reported finding was that TCR beta sequences accurately predicted the HLA-A and HLA-B alleles for most subjects in the first cohort. Assigning TCR associations to individual alleles was difficult when HLA alleles, especially DR and DQ, strongly co-occurred. Correlated functional status among segregating V segments might reflect linkage disequilibrium, but an unknown experimental factor could not be ruled out. Immune exposure information for the cohort was limited to CMV serostatus. In an earlier analysis of about 540 of the donors, most TCR beta V segments were observed in productive rearrangements about 90% or about 30% of the time, broadly matching IMGT annotations. The authors suggested that the approach could potentially be generalized to other disease states and immunological phenotypes. The 87-base-pair reads could not distinguish some IMGT-functional V segments, including TRBV6-2 and TRBV6-3, so those segments were excluded. Sequencing depth was assumed to be roughly uniform across donors in the presence/absence analyses, though that assumption may not hold. In a later analysis, most CMV-associated TCR beta chains were found to appear HLA-restricted, with HLA associations seemingly driven largely by CMV exposure. In both the original and validation cohorts, the classifier was reported to diagnose cytomegalovirus status with high specificity and sensitivity. HLA typing was unavailable for some donors at each locus, so association tests used only the typed subset. Specific HLA alleles were associated with roughly 16,000 TCR beta sequences at a false discovery rate of 0.05 in a later analysis.

As concerns this clone: The antigen this receptor binds is unknown. One end of the junction is discordant with germline, which a read error may explain.

The cohort comprised hundreds of healthy bone marrow donors. At the time of sampling, all cohort members were nominally healthy, though unrecorded immune exposures were likely present. The donor was CMV seronegative and was included in the group of a few hundred seronegative cohort members. A peripheral blood sample was provided by each donor, and peripheral blood mononuclear cells were used for TCR beta sequencing. Genomic DNA was extracted from the blood cell samples with the Qiagen DNeasy Blood Extraction Kit. Libraries came from the immunoSEQ multiplex PCR assay. A mixture of 60 forward primers for TCR Vbeta segments and 13 reverse primers for TCR Jbeta segments was used in the multiplex PCR. A multiplex PCR assay on genomic DNA amplified the CDR3 region of rearranged TCR beta genes. The Illumina HiSeq System was used to sequence the amplified TCR beta libraries as 87-base-pair reads. Processing in the source paper ran as follows. In a later analysis, some 80 million unique TCR beta chains were counted across the approximately 670 repertoires, and about 10 million of these chains were shared by at least two donors. A nearest-neighbor algorithm error-corrected the raw reads and collapsed the reads into unique sequences, merging closely related sequences to remove PCR and sequencing errors. CDR3 sequences were aligned to IMGT reference sequences to assign V, D and J gene segments. Each retained sequence needed at least a six-nucleotide match to both a V gene segment and a J gene segment. A rearrangement counted as productive if the CDR3 had no stop codons and remained in frame with V and J, and every other rearrangement counted as non-productive. Following IMGT convention, CDR3 was defined as the stretch from the second conserved V-encoded cysteine up to the conserved J-encoded phenylalanine. The earlier analysis of approximately 590 of the donors excluded any sequence lacking an unambiguous match to a single V gene segment. An earlier analysis of almost 600 of the donors classified V segments as functional when productive rearrangements were above 56.7% and as segregating when the standard deviation between donors was above 5%. A statistical classification framework was built to diagnose cytomegalovirus status from the catalog of TCR beta chain sequences. In a later analysis, V and J genes were assigned by comparing TCR nucleotide sequences against IMGT/GENE-DB human TR gene sequences. The TCRdist pipeline was used in a later analysis to assign CDR3 sequences and most-parsimonious VDJ recombination scenarios. In a later analysis, every TCR beta chain was defined by the combination of its CDR3 amino acid sequence and its V-gene family, and reads without a unique V-gene family were dropped. A later analysis removed several hundred highly shared, low-generation-probability nucleotide sequences to deal with suspected cross-contamination and a sequencing artifact. In a later analysis, a clonal expansion index was calculated for each public chain from normalized within-repertoire ranks of inferred template counts. In a later analysis, generation probabilities were computed using a VDJ recombination model fitted to out-of-frame rearrangements, and the results were checked against IGoR. In a later analysis, TCR-TCR, TCR-HLA and TCR-CMV co-occurrence was scored with hypergeometric tests, and a repertoire-size bias correction was applied to TCR pairs. To estimate false discovery rates, a later analysis permuted the HLA or CMV assignments 20 times. A later analysis grouped co-occurring TCRs with DBSCAN, adding TCRdist sequence similarity when clustering within HLA-allele-positive subsets. Co-occurrence clustering excluded repertoires with fewer than 30,000 or more than 120,000 public chains, plus five with anomalous nucleotide sharing. As stored in TCRdb, this immuneACCESS dataset retains in-frame rearrangements with V and J assigned. A fraction of the clones does not appear; measured against another copy, unresolved V genes explain less than half of the discrepancy, and the remainder lacks a known reason. From that table come the V and J calls and clone size; the DNA was used to work out D and trimming. For this sample the table gives roughly 62,000 clones, of which more than 70% were detected only once. The ten largest clones add up to 4.5% to 6% of the sample.

From the germline V gene (reference sequence), CDR1 is SSHAT and CDR2 is FNYEAQ. From the cysteine through the phenylalanine, the CDR3 covers 16 amino acids. Kept here is only the CDR3 DNA, which spans 48 bases and is read in frame from base 1. The V and J segments used are TRBV7-7 and TRBJ2-1; the D gene is perhaps TRBD1, from 6 matching bases. The sequenced material came from PBMCs. The sequence came from a woman between 25 and 40 years old in good health and CMV-seronegative. The DNA is TGTGCTAGCAGCTTAGGGGGTGGGAGTGGGTACAATGAGCAGTTCTTC. It is translated as CASSLGGGSGYNEQFF.